This T cell receptor beta chain was identified during a study of T cell responses to AZD1222 COVID-19 vaccine. Notes on the study in general: Donors in the cohort were predominantly white British and more often female, and clonal diversity was possibly underestimated.

This clone was seen a few times. The antigen is unknown. Produced via immunoSEQ multiplex PCR; TCRdb's table is partial and in-frame only. The profile shows about 120,000 clones, roughly nine tenths of them singletons. Germline lookup yields CDR1 MNHEY and CDR2 SMNVEV (reference sequence). This CDR3 has 14 amino acids. V lost 3 bases to trimming and J lost 3 bases, with 9 bases between them. The sequences come from peripheral blood, collected on day 0 of AZD1222 vaccination. This receptor was identified in an adult in good health. This chain uses TRBV27 with TRBJ1-3; D is ambiguous. Here the CDR3 reads CASSFLGGGNTIYF. Written as DNA, the CDR3 is TGTGCCAGCAGTTTTTTGGGTGGTGGAAACACCATATATTTT.